The rows below give T cell receptor beta chains drawn from one sample of a study of shared clonotypes between healthy human individuals. Generated by immunoSEQ multiplex PCR, the TCRdb table keeps only in-frame clones and is missing some. In the table there are fewer than 650,000 clones, 75% to 85% of which are singletons. The sequenced sample was PBMCs. The receptors originated from a woman aged 40 to 50 in good health. Some clones in this sample may be carry-over from other donors' samples. The CDR3 runs from the conserved cysteine through the conserved F or W. Fields, in order: D gene, J gene, clone size, V gene, CDR3 protein, CDR3 DNA. A D gene is named only where the DNA matches it firmly. Some rows mark clone size as missing; the rest say once, few, many or name a class of expanded clone.

d_gene: TRBD1; j_gene: TRBJ2-1; abundance: -; v_gene: TRBV6-1; CDR3aa: CASSIQGAGEQFF; CDR3nt: TGTGCCAGCAGTATACAGGGGGCGGGTGAGCAGTTCTTC
d_gene: TRBD1; j_gene: TRBJ2-7; abundance: -; v_gene: TRBV19; CDR3aa: CASSIGGDRTYEQYF; CDR3nt: TGTGCCAGTAGTATAGGAGGGGACAGGACCTACGAGCAGTACTTC
d_gene: TRBD1; j_gene: TRBJ2-2; abundance: -; v_gene: TRBV10-3; CDR3aa: CAISESLTGGANTGELFF; CDR3nt: TGTGCCATCAGTGAGTCGTTAACAGGGGGCGCGAACACCGGGGAGCTGTTTTTT
d_gene: -; j_gene: TRBJ2-5; abundance: -; v_gene: TRBV6-1; CDR3aa: CASSEHTQYF; CDR3nt: TGTGCCAGCAGTGAACATACCCAGTACTTC
d_gene: -; j_gene: TRBJ2-3; abundance: -; v_gene: TRBV27; CDR3aa: CASTGRTDTQYF; CDR3nt: TGTGCCAGCACAGGGAGGACAGATACGCAGTATTTT
d_gene: -; j_gene: TRBJ1-3; abundance: -; v_gene: TRBV7-2; CDR3aa: CASSLGEISGNTIYF; CDR3nt: TGTGCCAGCAGCTTAGGAGAAATCTCTGGAAACACCATATATTTT
d_gene: TRBD1; j_gene: TRBJ2-7; abundance: -; v_gene: TRBV5-4; CDR3aa: CASSRDRGLYYEQYF; CDR3nt: TGTGCCAGCAGCAGGGACAGGGGGTTGTACTACGAGCAGTACTTC
d_gene: -; j_gene: TRBJ1-5; abundance: -; v_gene: TRBV6-5; CDR3aa: CASSRGTSSNQPQHF; CDR3nt: TGTGCCAGCAGCCGCGGGACATCTAGCAATCAGCCCCAGCATTTT
d_gene: -; j_gene: TRBJ2-7; abundance: -; v_gene: TRBV28; CDR3aa: CASSLSRKWEQYF; CDR3nt: TGTGCCAGCAGTCTTTCCCGGAAATGGGAGCAGTACTTC
d_gene: TRBD1; j_gene: TRBJ2-1; abundance: -; v_gene: TRBV6-5; CDR3aa: CASQGGSSYNEQFF; CDR3nt: TGTGCCAGCCAAGGGGGCAGCTCCTACAATGAGCAGTTCTTC
d_gene: -; j_gene: TRBJ2-7; abundance: -; v_gene: TRBV6-1; CDR3aa: CASIGPGYEQYF; CDR3nt: TGTGCCAGCATCGGTCCGGGATACGAGCAGTACTTC
d_gene: TRBD1; j_gene: TRBJ1-2; abundance: once; v_gene: TRBV18; CDR3aa: CASSPQGAGGYTF; CDR3nt: TGTGCCAGCTCACCCCAGGGGGCGGGCGGCTACACCTTC
d_gene: -; j_gene: TRBJ1-4; abundance: -; v_gene: TRBV30; CDR3aa: CAWRPPANEKLFF; CDR3nt: TGTGCCTGGCGACCCCCAGCTAATGAAAAACTGTTTTTT
d_gene: TRBD2; j_gene: TRBJ2-3; abundance: -; v_gene: TRBV30; CDR3aa: CAWSIVGGNTDTQYF; CDR3nt: TGTGCCTGGAGTATCGTGGGAGGGAACACAGATACGCAGTATTTT
d_gene: TRBD1; j_gene: TRBJ2-2; abundance: -; v_gene: TRBV18; CDR3aa: CASSPRTGVNTGELFF; CDR3nt: TGTGCCAGCTCACCACGGACAGGGGTAAACACCGGGGAGCTGTTTTTT
d_gene: TRBD2; j_gene: TRBJ2-7; abundance: -; v_gene: TRBV5-4; CDR3aa: CASSLVLGGSSYEQYF; CDR3nt: TGTGCCAGCAGCTTGGTTCTAGGCGGGAGCTCCTACGAGCAGTACTTC
d_gene: TRBD2; j_gene: TRBJ2-5; abundance: -; v_gene: TRBV2; CDR3aa: CAGSGSRETQYF; CDR3nt: TGTGCCGGTAGCGGGAGTAGGGAGACCCAGTACTTC
d_gene: -; j_gene: TRBJ1-2; abundance: -; v_gene: TRBV5-8; CDR3aa: CASSFWAEANYGYTF; CDR3nt: TGTGCCAGCAGCTTTTGGGCTGAAGCTAACTATGGCTACACCTTC
d_gene: -; j_gene: TRBJ2-1; abundance: -; v_gene: TRBV11-3; CDR3aa: CASSLGLNEQFF; CDR3nt: TGTGCCAGCAGCTTAGGGCTCAATGAGCAGTTCTTC
d_gene: TRBD1; j_gene: TRBJ1-1; abundance: -; v_gene: TRBV5-6; CDR3aa: CASSWDRGNTEAFF; CDR3nt: TGTGCCAGCAGCTGGGACAGGGGGAACACTGAAGCTTTCTTT
d_gene: TRBD2; j_gene: TRBJ2-1; abundance: -; v_gene: TRBV4-1; CDR3aa: CASSQVRLAIYNEQFF; CDR3nt: TGCGCCAGCAGCCAAGTTCGACTAGCGATCTACAATGAGCAGTTCTTC
d_gene: -; j_gene: TRBJ1-5; abundance: -; v_gene: TRBV7-2; CDR3aa: CASSLAGVGNQPQHF; CDR3nt: TGTGCCAGCAGCTTAGCCGGGGTTGGCAATCAGCCCCAGCATTTT
d_gene: -; j_gene: TRBJ2-1; abundance: once; v_gene: TRBV5-1; CDR3aa: CASTAGSYNEQFF; CDR3nt: TGCGCCAGCACGGCGGGTTCCTACAATGAGCAGTTCTTC
d_gene: TRBD2; j_gene: TRBJ2-3; abundance: -; v_gene: TRBV7-9; CDR3aa: CASSRGAGVKDTQYF; CDR3nt: TGTGCCAGCAGCCGAGGGGCGGGAGTTAAAGATACGCAGTATTTT
d_gene: -; j_gene: TRBJ2-7; abundance: -; v_gene: TRBV19; CDR3aa: CASKFSSEAYEQYF; CDR3nt: TGTGCCAGTAAGTTTTCTAGCGAAGCCTACGAGCAGTACTTC
d_gene: -; j_gene: TRBJ1-1; abundance: few; v_gene: TRBV5-4; CDR3aa: CASSSVGQLNTEAFF; CDR3nt: TGTGCCAGCAGCTCGGTCGGGCAGTTGAACACTGAAGCTTTCTTT
d_gene: -; j_gene: TRBJ2-7; abundance: -; v_gene: TRBV6-1; CDR3aa: CASSFGGFEQYF; CDR3nt: TGTGCCAGCAGTTTTGGGGGGTTCGAGCAGTACTTC
d_gene: TRBD2; j_gene: TRBJ2-2; abundance: -; v_gene: TRBV6-5; CDR3aa: CATLAGVAGELFF; CDR3nt: TGTGCCACCTTAGCGGGAGTAGCCGGGGAGCTGTTTTTT
d_gene: -; j_gene: TRBJ2-7; abundance: -; v_gene: TRBV25-1; CDR3aa: CASSTGDEQYF; CDR3nt: TGTGCCAGCAGTACGGGCGACGAGCAGTACTTC
d_gene: TRBD2; j_gene: TRBJ2-5; abundance: -; v_gene: TRBV7-9; CDR3aa: CASSLGGGETQYF; CDR3nt: TGTGCCAGCAGCTTAGGCGGGGGGGAGACCCAGTACTTC
d_gene: -; j_gene: TRBJ2-3; abundance: -; v_gene: TRBV7-9; CDR3aa: CASSLVGGDTDTQYF; CDR3nt: TGTGCCAGCAGCTTAGTGGGAGGAGACACAGATACGCAGTATTTT
d_gene: -; j_gene: TRBJ2-7; abundance: -; v_gene: TRBV27; CDR3aa: CASRGDSYEQYF; CDR3nt: TGTGCCAGCAGGGGGGACTCCTACGAGCAGTACTTC
d_gene: -; j_gene: TRBJ2-7; abundance: -; v_gene: TRBV4-1; CDR3aa: CASSQVGLTSSYEQYF; CDR3nt: TGCGCCAGCAGCCAAGTCGGTCTTACAAGCTCCTACGAGCAGTACTTC
d_gene: -; j_gene: TRBJ2-5; abundance: -; v_gene: TRBV30; CDR3aa: CAWSGNWGETQYF; CDR3nt: TGTGCCTGGTCCGGGAACTGGGGGGAGACCCAGTACTTC
d_gene: -; j_gene: TRBJ2-1; abundance: -; v_gene: TRBV7-2; CDR3aa: CASSLEGGVYNEQFF; CDR3nt: TGTGCCAGCAGCTTAGAAGGGGGGGTTTACAATGAGCAGTTCTTC
d_gene: -; j_gene: TRBJ1-4; abundance: -; v_gene: TRBV7-8; CDR3aa: CASSLGGQGEDEKLFF; CDR3nt: TGTGCCAGCAGCTTAGGGGGGCAGGGAGAAGACGAAAAACTGTTTTTT
d_gene: -; j_gene: TRBJ2-7; abundance: -; v_gene: TRBV7-9; CDR3aa: CASSSLMEGGNLEQYF; CDR3nt: TGTGCCAGCAGCTCCCTCATGGAGGGAGGTAATCTCGAGCAGTACTTC
d_gene: TRBD2; j_gene: TRBJ2-7; abundance: -; v_gene: TRBV19; CDR3aa: CASSLGPPGLAGGPTHEQYF; CDR3nt: TGTGCCAGTAGTTTGGGACCGCCGGGACTAGCGGGAGGGCCCACCCACGAGCAGTACTTC
d_gene: -; j_gene: TRBJ1-3; abundance: -; v_gene: TRBV11-2; CDR3aa: CASSFGGTGNTIYF; CDR3nt: TGTGCCAGCAGCTTTGGGGGTACTGGAAACACCATATATTTT
d_gene: -; j_gene: TRBJ1-5; abundance: -; v_gene: TRBV28; CDR3aa: CASSLIRGRHQPQHF; CDR3nt: TGTGCCAGCAGTTTAATCCGGGGAAGGCATCAGCCCCAGCATTTT
d_gene: TRBD2; j_gene: TRBJ2-3; abundance: -; v_gene: TRBV5-6; CDR3aa: CASSWGTSGTDTQYF; CDR3nt: TGTGCCAGCAGCTGGGGGACTAGCGGCACAGATACGCAGTATTTT